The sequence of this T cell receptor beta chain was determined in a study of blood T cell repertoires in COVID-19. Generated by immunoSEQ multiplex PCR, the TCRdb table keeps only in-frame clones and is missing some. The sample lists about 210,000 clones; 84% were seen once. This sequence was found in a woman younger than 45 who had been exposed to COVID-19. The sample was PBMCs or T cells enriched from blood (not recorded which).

The CDR3 bases are TGTGCCAGCAGCTTAGCGTACGGGGTTTACAATGAGCAGTTCTTC. This codes for CASSLAYGVYNEQFF. The genes are TRBV7-2 and TRBJ2-1, with D possibly being TRBD2 (5 bases). Germline V gene data show CDR1 as SGHTA and CDR2 as FQGNSA. V was trimmed by 0 bases and J by 4 bases, leaving 10 bases between them. The CDR3 runs to 15 residues.